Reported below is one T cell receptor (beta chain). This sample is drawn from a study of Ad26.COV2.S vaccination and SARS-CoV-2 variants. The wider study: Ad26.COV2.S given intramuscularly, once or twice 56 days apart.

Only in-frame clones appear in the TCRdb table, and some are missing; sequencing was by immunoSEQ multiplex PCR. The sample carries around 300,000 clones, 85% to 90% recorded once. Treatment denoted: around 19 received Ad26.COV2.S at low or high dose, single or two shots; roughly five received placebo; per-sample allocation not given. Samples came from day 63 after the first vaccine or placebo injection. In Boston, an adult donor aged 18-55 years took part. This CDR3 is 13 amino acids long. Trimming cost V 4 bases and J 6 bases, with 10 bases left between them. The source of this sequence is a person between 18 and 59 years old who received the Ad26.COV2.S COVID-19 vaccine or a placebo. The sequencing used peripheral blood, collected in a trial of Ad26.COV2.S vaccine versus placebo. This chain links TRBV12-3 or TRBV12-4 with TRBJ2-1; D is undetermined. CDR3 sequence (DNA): TGTGCCAGCAGTTCGGGTCTCTCCAATGAGCAGTTCTTC. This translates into CASSSGLSNEQFF.